These 14 T cell receptor beta chains share one sample of origin, sequenced in a study of lymphopenia after photon versus proton radiotherapy. Measured with immunoSEQ multiplex PCR; TCRdb has only the in-frame clones, and not every one. The sample holds approximately 65,000 clones, 87% seen once. The sample here was peripheral blood, taken from a patient treated with proton-based radiotherapy. The source of these receptors is a man older than 75 with esophageal cancer.

The J gene is TRBJ2-1, the V gene TRBV2, with D hard to call. The CDR3 is made up of 13 amino acids. V lost 8 bases and J lost 8, with 16 bases in between. CDR1 is SNHLY and CDR2 is FYNNEI in the germline V gene. CDR3 DNA sequence: TGTGCCAGCTGGGCAGGTCAAGGCGATGAGCAGTTCTTC. This gives the protein CASWAGQGDEQFF.

This clone was seen only once. The V and J genes are TRBV10-3 and TRBJ1-1; D is uncertain. CDR3 length equals 13 residues. Germline CDR1 ENHRY, CDR2 SYGVKD. The V end was cut by 2 bases, the J end by 0 bases, with 4 bases between. The CDR3 region is CAISELVNTEAFF. The DNA for the CDR3 is TGTGCCATCAGTGAGCTGGTGAACACTGAAGCTTTCTTT.

The chain has TRBV21-1 and TRBJ1-2; the table's D call of TRBD1 was not tested on the DNA. TRBV21-1 is recorded as a pseudogene. The CDR3 runs 15 residues. For the CDR3, the DNA is TGTGCCAGCAGCAAAAGGGGACAGGGAGTCTATGGCTACACCTTC. The encoded protein is CASSKRGQGVYGYTF.

This clone was counted between two and nine times. The V and J genes are TRBV5-1 and TRBJ1-2; D not certain. Germline assignment: CDR1 SGHRS and CDR2 YFSETQ. Trimming shortened V by 0 bases and J by 7 bases, and 4 bases separated the two germline ends. The CDR3 spans 11 residues. Here the CDR3 DNA reads TGCGCCAGCAGCTTGGCGGGTGGCTACACCTTC. This translates into CASSLAGGYTF.

This chain links TRBV30 with TRBJ1-1; possible D gene TRBD1, 5 bases. The CDR3 runs to 10 residues. Per the germline V gene, CDR1 is GTSNPN and CDR2 is SVGIG (reference sequence). The V gene lost 7 bases and the J gene lost 8 bases, with 11 bases spanning the gap. CDR3 loop: CAFQGKEAFF. CDR3 in DNA: TGTGCCTTTCAGGGTAAAGAAGCTTTCTTT.

This chain links TRBV5-1 with TRBJ2-3; 9 bases align to TRBD2. Trimming took 2 bases from V and 4 from J; bases not matched to a gene: 8. Germline loops: CDR1 SGHRS, CDR2 YFSETQ. This CDR3 is 16 amino acids long. CDR3 residues: CASSLGTAGGPDTQYF. In nucleotides, the CDR3 is TGCGCCAGCAGCTTAGGGACAGCGGGAGGCCCAGATACGCAGTATTTT.

The genes are TRBV7-6 and TRBJ2-7; TRBD2 agrees at 9 bases. CDR1 and CDR2 (germline): SGHVS, FNYEAQ. The V segment lost 0 bases and the J segment 2 bases; nucleotides outside the gene matches: 2. This CDR3 is built from 15 residues. The CDR3 DNA is TGTGCCAGCAGCTTAGCTAGCGGGGGACCCTACGAGCAGTACTTC. Translating gives CASSLASGGPYEQYF.

The rearrangement links TRBV18 to TRBJ2-5, with TRBD1 identical over 8 bases. V lost 4 bases and J lost 3; bases outside the gene matches: 7. CDR3 length: 15 amino acids. The V gene's germline CDR1 is KGHSH and CDR2 LQKENI. For the CDR3, the DNA is TGTGCCAGCTCACGGGACAGGTCAAGGGAAGAGACCCAGTACTTC. The encoded protein is CASSRDRSREETQYF.

The V and J genes are TRBV7-9 and TRBJ1-5; D is uncertain. There are 18 residues in the CDR3. Germline loops: CDR1 SEHNR, CDR2 FQNEAQ (reference sequence). Trimming took off 1 base at V and 0 bases at J, with 16 bases between the two ends. The CDR3 is CASSLGESGSYSNQPQHF. In nucleotides, the CDR3 is TGTGCCAGCAGCTTAGGCGAATCAGGTTCTTATAGCAATCAGCCCCAGCATTTT.

J is TRBJ1-2 and V is TRBV6-1; 10 bases are a match to TRBD1. Unmatched junction bases numbered 12, after V lost 6 bases and J lost 8 bases. The CDR3 is 15 residues long. Germline CDR1 and CDR2: MNHNS and SASEGT. The CDR3 region is CASRAPGQGKVGYTF. The CDR3 DNA reads TGTGCCAGCAGGGCCCCGGGACAGGGGAAAGTGGGCTACACCTTC.

The V and J genes are TRBV11-1 and TRBJ1-1, with 7 bases matching TRBD1. Germline values: CDR1 SGHAT, CDR2 FQDESV (reference sequence). V trimming: 4 bases; J trimming: 4 bases; junction bases outside the gene matches: 3. The CDR3 sequence is 13 residues long. CDR3 sequence: CASSSYRGTEAFF. The CDR3 region has the DNA TGTGCCAGCAGCTCCTACAGGGGCACTGAAGCTTTCTTT.

This clone appeared a single time. The CDR3 DNA reads as TGCGCCAGCAGCTTAGGGACTTCCTCCTACGAGCAGTACTTC. Protein sequence: CASSLGTSSYEQYF. The J gene is TRBJ2-5, the V gene TRBV10-2; TRBD2 is a possible D gene (6 bases). The J call is in doubt because the DNA end fits TRBJ2-7 better. From germline, CDR1 is WSHSY and CDR2 SAAADI. The CDR3 contains 14 residues.

This sequence joins TRBV7-2 and TRBJ2-7, with D uncertain. Germline V gene data show CDR1 as SGHTA and CDR2 as FQGNSA. The CDR3 loop spans 12 amino acids. Between the trimmed V and J ends, which lost 2 bases and 2 bases, there was a span of 4 bases. This chain's CDR3 is CASSLRPYEQYF. Written as DNA, the CDR3 is TGTGCCAGCAGCTTAAGGCCCTACGAGCAGTACTTC.

This clone was observed a handful of times. V gene TRBV4-3 combines with J gene TRBJ2-1, with 7 positions matching TRBD2. Germline loops: CDR1 LGHNA, CDR2 YSLEER. V lost 6 bases, J lost 0 bases, and 5 bases stayed unmatched. The CDR3 covers 15 residues. DNA for the CDR3: TGCGCCAGCAGTTCGGGCGGGAGCTCCTACAATGAGCAGTTCTTC. Translating gives CASSSGGSSYNEQFF.